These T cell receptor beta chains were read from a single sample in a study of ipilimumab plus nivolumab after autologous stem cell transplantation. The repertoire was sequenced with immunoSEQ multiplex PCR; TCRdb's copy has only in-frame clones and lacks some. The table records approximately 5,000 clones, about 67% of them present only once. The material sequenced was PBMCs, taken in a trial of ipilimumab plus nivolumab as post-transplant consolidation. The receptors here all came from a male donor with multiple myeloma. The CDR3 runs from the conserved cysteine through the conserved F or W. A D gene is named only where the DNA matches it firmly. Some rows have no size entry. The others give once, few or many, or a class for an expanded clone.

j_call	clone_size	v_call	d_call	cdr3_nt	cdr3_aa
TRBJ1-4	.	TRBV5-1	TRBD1	TGCGCCAGCAGCTCGACAGGGTTGAATAATGAAAAACTGTTTTTT	CASSSTGLNNEKLFF
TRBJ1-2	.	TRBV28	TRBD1	TGTGCCAGCAGCCACACAGGGGGCGATGCCCGCTCGCCCCAAGGGGGGTATGGCTACACCTTC	CASSHTGGDARSPQGGYGYTF
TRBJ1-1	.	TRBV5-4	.	TGTGCCAGCAAATTCGGGTCCGCGGCGAAAGCTTTCTTT	CASKFGSAAKAFF
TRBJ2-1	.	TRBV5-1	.	TGCGCCAGCAGCTTTGTGGGGCCCCAGGGGGGGAATGAGCAGTTCTTC	CASSFVGPQGGNEQFF
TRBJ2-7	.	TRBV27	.	TGTGCCAGCAGTTTATCCACAGCGTTTCCCTACGAGCAGTACTTC	CASSLSTAFPYEQYF
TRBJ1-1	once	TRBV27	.	TGTGCCAGCAGTCAACTCCTAACAGGGATGAACACTGAAGCTTTCTTT	CASSQLLTGMNTEAFF
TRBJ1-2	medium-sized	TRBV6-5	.	TGTGCCAGCAGTTACAAGGGGCCCTATGGCTACACCTTC	CASSYKGPYGYTF
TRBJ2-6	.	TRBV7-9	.	TGTGCCAGCCCCAGGCGGCTCCCTGGGGCCAACGTCCTGACTTTC	CASPRRLPGANVLTF
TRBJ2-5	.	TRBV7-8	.	TGTGCCAGCAGTGACAAGAGGTGGATCACCGTCGACGAGACCCAGTACTTC	CASSDKRWITVDETQYF
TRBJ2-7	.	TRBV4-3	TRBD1	TGCGCCAGCAGCTTGGAGACAGGGGACCCGGCCTACGAGCAGTACTTC	CASSLETGDPAYEQYF
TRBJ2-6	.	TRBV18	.	TGTGCCAGCTCACCACGGGGAACGGGGGTTCCTAATCACTCTGGGGCCAACGTCCTGACTTTC	CASSPRGTGVPNHSGANVLTF
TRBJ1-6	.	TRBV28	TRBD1	TGTGCCAGCAGTTTAGTGGGACAGGGGGTCCTCCTCGACCATTTTTCCTATAATTCACCCCTCCACTTT	CASSLVGQGVLLDHFSYNSPLHF
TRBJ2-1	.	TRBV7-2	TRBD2	TGTGCCAGCAGCCTCGATACTAGCGGGAGCTACAATGAGCAGTTCTTC	CASSLDTSGSYNEQFF
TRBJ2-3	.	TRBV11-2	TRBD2	TGTGCCAGCAGCACTATTACGGGACTAGCGGGAATCGCAGATACGCAGTATTTT	CASSTITGLAGIADTQYF
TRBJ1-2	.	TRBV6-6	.	TGTGCCAGCAGAGAGCGGACAGTCTATGGCTACACCTTC	CASRERTVYGYTF
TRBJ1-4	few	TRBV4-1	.	TGCGCCAGCAGCCAGGAGGTTGGGACGGCAACTAATGAAAAACTGTTTTTT	CASSQEVGTATNEKLFF
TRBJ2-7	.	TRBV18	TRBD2	TGTGCCAGCTCACGGGACTACTCCTACGAGCAGTACTTC	CASSRDYSYEQYF
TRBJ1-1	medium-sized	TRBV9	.	TGTGCCAGCAGTCATAGTGGGGCCCCGGAGAAAGCTTTCTTT	CASSHSGAPEKAFF
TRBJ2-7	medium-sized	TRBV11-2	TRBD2	TGTGCCAGCAGCTTAAGTTGGCTAGCGGGGGGCGACTCCTACGAGCAGTACTTC	CASSLSWLAGGDSYEQYF
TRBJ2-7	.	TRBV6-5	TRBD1	TGTGCCAGCAGTTACTCTAACAGGGGGCTCTCCGAGCAGTACTTC	CASSYSNRGLSEQYF
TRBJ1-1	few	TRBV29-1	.	TGCAGCGTTGACGCCGTGAACATAGGGGGGGCTCGGGCTTTCTTT	CSVDAVNIGGARAFF
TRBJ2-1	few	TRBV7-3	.	TGTGCCAGCAGCTTAAGAGCTAGCAGAGATGAGCAGTTCTTC	CASSLRASRDEQFF
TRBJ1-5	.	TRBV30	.	TGTGAGGGGTCCTGTCAGCCCCAGCATTTT	CEGSCQPQHF
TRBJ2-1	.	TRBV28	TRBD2	TGTGCCAGCAGTTGGGGACTAGCGGCCTACAATGAGCAGTTCTTC	CASSWGLAAYNEQFF
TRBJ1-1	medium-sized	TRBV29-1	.	TGCAGCGCCCGAGAGGGCACTGAAGCTTTCTTT	CSAREGTEAFF
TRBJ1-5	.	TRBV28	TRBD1	TGTGCCAGCACCCAGGGGGGTTCGGGTCAGCCCCAGCATTTT	CASTQGGSGQPQHF
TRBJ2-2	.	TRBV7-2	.	TGTGCCAGCAGAACGGACAGAGCGAACACCGGGGAGCTGTTTTTT	CASRTDRANTGELFF
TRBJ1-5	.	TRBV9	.	TGTGCCAGCAGCCCGGGGTGGGGGTCGGGCAATCAGCCCCAGCATTTT	CASSPGWGSGNQPQHF
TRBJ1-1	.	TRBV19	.	TGTGCCAGTAGTATTATACCCGGGATTGAAGCTTTCTTT	CASSIIPGIEAFF
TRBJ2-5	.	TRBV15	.	TGTGCCACCAGCATGCGGGGCCGGGAGACCCAGTACTTC	CATSMRGRETQYF
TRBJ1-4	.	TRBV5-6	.	TGTGCCAGCAGCTGGACCGGGGGCTCCAGTACTAATGAAAAACTGTTTTTT	CASSWTGGSSTNEKLFF
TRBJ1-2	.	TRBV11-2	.	TGTGCCAGCAGCCCCCGACAGGCGGCTAACTATGGCTACACCTTC	CASSPRQAANYGYTF
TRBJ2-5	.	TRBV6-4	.	TGTGCCAGGATTGAGTGGGGGACCCAGTACTTC	CARIEWGTQYF
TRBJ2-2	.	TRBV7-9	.	TGTGCCAGCAGCTACGGGGAGCTGTTTTTT	CASSYGELFF
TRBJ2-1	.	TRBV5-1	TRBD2	TGCGCCAGCAGGGGAGGGACTAGCGTCAACAATGAGCAGTTCTTC	CASRGGTSVNNEQFF
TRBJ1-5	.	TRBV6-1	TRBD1	TGTGCCAGCAGCCCGGGACAGCCCAATCAGCCCCAGCATTTT	CASSPGQPNQPQHF
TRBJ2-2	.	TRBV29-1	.	TGCAGCGTTGCGGGAGAGGTTAGCGATGGCACCGGGGAGCTGTTTTTT	CSVAGEVSDGTGELFF
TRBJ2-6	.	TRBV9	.	TGTGCCAGCAGCCCCCGGGCCTCTGGGGCCAACGTCCTGACTTTC	CASSPRASGANVLTF
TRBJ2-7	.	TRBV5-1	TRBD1	TGCGCCAGCAGCTTAGGGGACAGGGGAACCTACGAGCAGTACTTC	CASSLGDRGTYEQYF
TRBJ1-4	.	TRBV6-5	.	TGTGCCAGCAGGCCGGGACACTTGAATGAAAAACTGTTTTTT	CASRPGHLNEKLFF
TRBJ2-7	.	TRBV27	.	TGTGCCAGCAGGGGACAAAGCTCCTACGAGCAGTACTTC	CASRGQSSYEQYF
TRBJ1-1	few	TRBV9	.	TGTGCCAGCAGCCCCCCGGGACAGAACACTGAAGCTTTCTTT	CASSPPGQNTEAFF